One and the same sample provided the 29 T cell receptor beta chains below, sequenced in a study of T cell responses to AZD1222 COVID-19 vaccine. Produced via immunoSEQ multiplex PCR; TCRdb's table is partial and in-frame only. The sample carries 93,000 or so clones, about 90% recorded once. The sequencing used peripheral blood, collected on day 0 of AZD1222 vaccination. The receptors come from an adult in good health.

J is TRBJ2-7 and V is TRBV5-6; D is unresolved. The CDR3 consists of 15 residues. V shed 3 bases and J shed 1 base, with 14 bases lying between them. Germline loops: CDR1 SGHDT, CDR2 YYEEEE. The CDR3 sequence: CASSWNPGRSYEQYF. The CDR3 DNA reads as TGTGCCAGCAGCTGGAACCCCGGCAGGTCCTACGAGCAGTACTTC.

The V and J genes are TRBV18 and TRBJ1-5; D is ambiguous. The CDR3 has 13 amino acids. The germline CDR1 and CDR2 sequences are KGHSH and LQKENI. V shed 0 bases and J shed 4 bases, with 4 bases lying between them. The CDR3 loop reads CASSPPGNQPQHF. In DNA form, the CDR3 reads TGTGCCAGCTCACCACCAGGAAATCAGCCCCAGCATTTT.

The chain is built from TRBV7-9 and TRBJ2-1; D is unresolved. Deletions cut 3 bases from V and 0 bases from J, with 3 bases between. This CDR3 region has 13 residues. Per germline, CDR1 SEHNR and CDR2 FQNEAQ (reference sequence). In DNA, the CDR3 is TGTGCCAGCAGCTTTTTCTCCTACAATGAGCAGTTCTTC. It encodes CASSFFSYNEQFF.

The rearrangement joins TRBV27 to TRBJ1-1; D may be TRBD1 (6 bases). The V end lost 4 bases, the J end lost 0 bases, and 15 bases lay between the germline ends. CDR3 length: 16 amino acids. CDR1 is MNHEY and CDR2 is SMNVEV in the germline V gene (reference sequence). CDR3 bases: TGTGCCAGCAGTTCAGGACAGAGCAGCTTGAACACTGAAGCTTTCTTT. It yields the protein CASSSGQSSLNTEAFF.

V and J are TRBV3-1 (or the pseudogene TRBV3-2) and TRBJ2-5; 11 bases match TRBD2. Germline values: CDR1 LGHDT, CDR2 YNNKEL (reference sequence). The CDR3 has 16 residues. J gave up 1 base and V 4 bases, and 5 bases lay outside the gene matches. The CDR3 spells CASSRVLAGGQETQYF. CDR3 DNA: TGTGCCAGCAGCCGGGTTCTAGCGGGGGGCCAAGAGACCCAGTACTTC.

This clone was observed a handful of times. The chain is built from TRBV28 and TRBJ2-7; 8 nucleotides align to TRBD2. The CDR3 has 12 residues. V lost 10 bases to trimming and J lost 7 bases; unmatched junction nucleotides: 9. Germline V gene sequence: CDR1 MDHEN, CDR2 SYDVKM. The CDR3 spells CATLAGGREQYF. The CDR3, as DNA: TGTGCCACACTGGCGGGGGGACGGGAGCAGTACTTC.

The rearrangement uses TRBV5-4 and TRBJ2-5, with 12 positions matching TRBD2. Germline CDR1 SGHNT, CDR2 YYREEE (reference sequence). CDR3 length: 15 amino acids. Trimming removed 3 bases from V and 3 bases from J; junction bases left unmatched: 3. CDR3 protein: CASSSRLAGEETQYF. The CDR3 DNA reads TGTGCCAGCAGCTCCAGACTAGCGGGGGAAGAGACCCAGTACTTC.

This clone was seen more than once but under ten times. As DNA, the CDR3 is TGTGCCAGCAGCTCAGGGCGGGACACCGGGGAGCTGTTTTTT. It yields the protein CASSSGRDTGELFF. The chain has TRBV25-1 and TRBJ2-2, with D tentatively TRBD1 or TRBD2 (5 bases each). V shed 6 bases and J shed 3 bases, with 11 bases lying between them. Germline V gene data show CDR1 as MGHDK and CDR2 as SYGVNS. The CDR3 loop spans 14 amino acids. The full variable domain, its missing parts supplied by reference TRBV25-1 and TRBJ2-2, is EADIYQTPRYLVIGTGKKITLECSQTMGHDKMYWYQQDPGMELHLIHYSYGVNSTEKGDLSSESTVSRIRTEHFPLTLESARPSHTSQYLCASSSGRDTGELFFGEGSRLTVL.

This chain uses TRBV27 with TRBJ2-1, with 7 positions matching TRBD1. The CDR3 is 16 amino acids. With 5 bases clipped from V and 3 bases from J, the junction kept 10 bases outside the gene matches. Per the germline V gene, CDR1 is MNHEY and CDR2 is SMNVEV (reference sequence). The CDR3 nucleotides read TGTGCCAGCAGTCCCTCAGGGGGTACTCTCTACAATGAGCAGTTCTTC. Its translation is CASSPSGGTLYNEQFF.

The V and J genes are TRBV6-1 and TRBJ1-2; 7 bases are shared with TRBD1. This CDR3 has 14 amino acids. J gave up 8 bases and V 1 base, and 7 bases lay outside the gene matches. Germline V gene data show CDR1 as MNHNS and CDR2 as SASEGT. The CDR3 loop is CASSEGIGGGGYTF. The CDR3 bases are TGTGCCAGCAGTGAAGGGATAGGGGGCGGCGGCTACACCTTC.

The chain uses TRBV6-6 and TRBJ2-3, with TRBD2 matching over 7 bases. This CDR3 region has 13 residues. Germline V gene sequence: CDR1 MNHNY, CDR2 SVGAGI (reference sequence). J gave up 1 base and V 8 bases, and 3 bases lay outside the gene matches. This CDR3 reads CASGGVGTDTQYF. For the CDR3, the DNA is TGTGCCAGCGGGGGGGTAGGCACAGATACGCAGTATTTT.

The chain employs TRBV9 and TRBJ2-1; possible D gene TRBD2, 5 bases. The length of the CDR3 is 13 residues. Germline V gene sequence: CDR1 SGDLS, CDR2 YYNGEE. V was cut by 6 bases and J by 9 bases, with 16 bases left in between. The chain's CDR3 is CASKASHYGEQFF. DNA for the CDR3: TGTGCCAGCAAGGCTAGCCACTACGGTGAGCAGTTCTTC.

This rearrangement joins TRBV7-3 to TRBJ2-3; 7 bases are a match to TRBD1. CDR3 length: 15 residues. The germline V gene has CDR1 SGHTA and CDR2 FQGTGA. V was pared by 2 bases and J by 0 bases, with 2 bases of the junction left unmatched. CDR3 protein: CASSLSGQSTDTQYF. The DNA of the CDR3 is TGTGCCAGCAGCTTATCGGGACAGAGCACAGATACGCAGTATTTT.

The CDR3 bases are TGCGCCAGCAGCACCGGGACAGGGACCTACGAGCAGTACTTC. The encoded protein is CASSTGTGTYEQYF. This chain links TRBV4-3 with TRBJ2-7, with 9 bases that match TRBD1. Trimming cost V 5 bases and J 2 bases; bases outside gene matches: 4. This CDR3 region has 14 residues. The germline V gene encodes CDR1 LGHNA and CDR2 YSLEER.

This clone is a singleton in its sample. J is TRBJ1-2 and V is TRBV11-2, with D uncertain. The germline CDR1 and CDR2 sequences are SGHAT and FQNNGV. The CDR3 is made up of 13 amino acids. V gave up 3 bases and J gave up 7 bases, with 12 bases separating them. DNA for the CDR3: TGTGCCAGCAGCTTCTCGACTAGAGGTGGCTACACCTTC. Amino acids: CASSFSTRGGYTF. The whole variable domain, filled in from reference TRBV11-2 and TRBJ1-2, reads EAGVAQSPRYKIIEKRQSVAFWCNPISGHATLYWYQQILGQGPKLLIQFQNNGVVDDSQLPKDRFSAERLKGVDSTLKIQPAKLEDSAVYLCASSFSTRGGYTFGSGTRLTVV.

The chain recombines TRBV11-2 with TRBJ2-3, with TRBD2 identical over 13 bases. V gave up 4 bases and J gave up 0 bases; unmatched junction bases: 1. The CDR3 loop spans 16 amino acids. Germline-derived CDR1 and CDR2 are SGHAT and FQNNGV. The CDR3 coding sequence is TGTGCCAGCAGCTGGGGACTAGCGGGGAGCACAGATACGCAGTATTTT. Its translation is CASSWGLAGSTDTQYF.

CDR3 protein: CASSSDGNNQPQHF. CDR3 nucleotides: TGCGCCAGCAGCTCAGACGGGAACAATCAGCCCCAGCATTTT. The genes are TRBV5-1 and TRBJ1-5; no reliable D call. CDR1 SGHRS and CDR2 YFSETQ come from the germline V gene. Trimming left V 3 bases short and J 3 bases short, with 10 bases between. CDR3 size: 14 residues.

The chain joins TRBV5-6 to TRBJ2-5; 12 bases fit TRBD2. There are 15 residues in the CDR3. Trimming at V came to 4 bases and at J to 10 bases, leaving 11 bases not matched to a gene. Germline loops: CDR1 SGHDT, CDR2 YYEEEE. In DNA form, the CDR3 reads TGTGCCAGCAGCCAGAGCACTAGCGGGGGGCGGGTCCAGTACTTC. This encodes CASSQSTSGGRVQYF.

The chain links TRBV24-1 to TRBJ2-2; a possible D gene is TRBD1 (6 bases). Germline V CDR1 and CDR2: KGHDR, SFDVKD. This CDR3 spans 15 amino acids. Trimming took 6 bases from V and 6 from J, leaving 16 bases between them. CDR3 DNA sequence: TGTGCCACCAGTCGAAAAGGAACAGGGCCCGGGGAGCTGTTTTTT. It translates to CATSRKGTGPGELFF.

The chain is built from TRBV19 and TRBJ2-4; 9 bases are shared with TRBD1. The germline V gene encodes CDR1 LNHDA and CDR2 SQIVND (reference sequence). The trim removed 5 bases at V and 7 bases at J, leaving 9 bases unmatched. The length of the CDR3 is 15 residues. CDR3 DNA sequence: TGTGCCAGTAGTCCGGGGACAGGGATCACCAACATTCAGTACTTC. As protein: CASSPGTGITNIQYF.

This chain links TRBV7-9 with TRBJ2-7; unclear D gene. Trimming left V 3 bases short and J 2 bases short, with 11 bases between. The length of the CDR3 is 14 residues. Germline CDR1 SEHNR, CDR2 FQNEAQ (reference sequence). The CDR3 reads CASSFPGKPYEQYF. CDR3 DNA sequence: TGTGCCAGCAGCTTCCCCGGCAAGCCCTACGAGCAGTACTTC.

The CDR3 coding sequence is TGTGCCAGCAGGCAGTACACCGGGGAGCTGTTTTTT. Protein: CASRQYTGELFF. This sequence joins TRBV3-1 (or the pseudogene TRBV3-2) and TRBJ2-2; unclear D gene. Trimming left V 6 bases short and J 3 bases short, with 5 bases between. The germline gives CDR1 LGHDT, CDR2 YNNKEL (reference sequence). This CDR3 has 12 amino acids.

This clone is a singleton in its sample. This sequence joins TRBV10-3 and TRBJ1-1, with TRBD1 matching over 9 bases. Germline V lookup: CDR1 ENHRY, CDR2 SYGVKD. This CDR3 is built from 13 residues. V dropped 10 bases and J dropped 5; count of bases not matched to a gene: 8. The DNA for the CDR3 is TGTGCCACAAAACAGGGGACAGGGACTGAAGCTTTCTTT. It codes for CATKQGTGTEAFF.

The chain carries TRBV18 and TRBJ2-2; 7 bases line up with TRBD2. The CDR3 contains 15 residues. The V and J ends lost 5 bases and 4 bases, in that order; junction bases with no gene match: 7. Germline V gene lookup returns CDR1 KGHSH and CDR2 LQKENI. CDR3 sequence reads: CASSSLALTTGELFF. In DNA, the CDR3 is TGTGCCAGCTCATCACTAGCGCTTACCACCGGGGAGCTGTTTTTT. The full variable domain, with the rest looked up from reference TRBV18 and TRBJ2-2, is NAGVMQNPRHLVRRRGQEARLRCSPMKGHSHVYWYRQLPEEGLKFMVYLQKENIIDESGMPKERFSAEFPKEGPSILRIQQVVRGDSAAYFCASSSLALTTGELFFGEGSRLTVL.

V and J are TRBV7-6 and TRBJ2-3; 9 bases map to TRBD2. From germline, CDR1 is SGHVS and CDR2 FNYEAQ. J lost 3 bases, V lost 2 bases, and 0 bases had no gene match. The length of the CDR3 is 14 residues. Written as DNA, the CDR3 is TGTGCCAGCAGCTTACTAGCGGGAACAGATACGCAGTATTTT. It encodes CASSLLAGTDTQYF. Combining the CDR3 with reference TRBV7-6 and TRBJ2-3 gives the whole variable domain GAGVSQSPRYKVTKRGQDVALRCDPISGHVSLYWYRQALGQGPEFLTYFNYEAQQDKSGLPNDRFSAERPEGSISTLTIQRTEQRDSAMYRCASSLLAGTDTQYFGPGTRLTVL.

The rearrangement links TRBV18 to TRBJ1-3; D is unresolved. CDR3 length: 13 residues. V lost 3 bases to trimming and J lost 5 bases, with 8 bases between them. Germline V lookup: CDR1 KGHSH, CDR2 LQKENI. The CDR3 spells CASSPQGRNTIYF. Here the CDR3 DNA reads TGTGCCAGCTCACCTCAAGGTAGAAACACCATATATTTT. Variable domain in full (rest from reference TRBV18 and TRBJ1-3): NAGVMQNPRHLVRRRGQEARLRCSPMKGHSHVYWYRQLPEEGLKFMVYLQKENIIDESGMPKERFSAEFPKEGPSILRIQQVVRGDSAAYFCASSPQGRNTIYFGEGSWLTVV.

This clone was counted between two and nine times. J is TRBJ2-7 and V is TRBV27; D might be TRBD2 (6 bases). V was shortened by 5 bases and J by 6 bases, with 11 bases between the two germline ends. Per the germline V gene, CDR1 is MNHEY and CDR2 is SMNVEV (reference sequence). This CDR3 is built from 12 residues. The CDR3 reads CASSPLGGEQYF. The CDR3 DNA follows: TGTGCCAGCAGTCCCCTCGGGGGCGAGCAGTACTTC.

The chain has TRBV7-8 and TRBJ1-3, with 7 bases identical to TRBD1. The CDR3 contains 14 residues. J lost 0 bases, V lost 5 bases, and 1 base had no gene match. From germline, CDR1 is SGHVS and CDR2 FQNEAQ. The CDR3 sequence: CASSTGDSGNTIYF. The CDR3 DNA follows: TGTGCCAGCAGCACAGGGGACTCTGGAAACACCATATATTTT.

The chain recombines TRBV28 with TRBJ2-7; a weak D match, TRBD2 (6 bases). Trimming removed 6 bases at V and 6 bases at J, with 15 bases between. In germline, CDR1 is MDHEN, CDR2 SYDVKM. The CDR3 is 13 residues long. The CDR3 coding sequence is TGTGCCAGCAGGCATGGAGGGACTGGCGAGCAGTACTTC. Residues: CASRHGGTGEQYF.